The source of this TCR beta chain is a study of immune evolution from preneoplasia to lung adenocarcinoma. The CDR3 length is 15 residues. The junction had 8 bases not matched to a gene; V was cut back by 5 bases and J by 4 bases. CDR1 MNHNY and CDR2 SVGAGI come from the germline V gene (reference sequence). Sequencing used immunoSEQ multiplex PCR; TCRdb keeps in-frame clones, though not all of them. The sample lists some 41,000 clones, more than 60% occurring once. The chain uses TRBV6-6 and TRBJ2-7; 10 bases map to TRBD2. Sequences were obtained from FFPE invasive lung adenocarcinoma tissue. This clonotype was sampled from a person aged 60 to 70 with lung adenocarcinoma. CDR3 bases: TGTGCCAGCAGTAGCGGGAGGGCGAATGTTTACGAGCAGTACTTC. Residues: CASSSGRANVYEQYF.